This TCR beta chain derives from a study of T cells after yellow fever vaccination. Per germline, CDR1 KGHSH and CDR2 LQKENI. Trimming removed 9 bases from V and 4 bases from J, with 13 bases in between. The CDR3 runs to 13 residues. A single record per CDR3 protein comes from TCRdb applying MiXCR to the 5' RACE reads. Of 550,000 to 750,000 distinct CDR3 sequences listed, around an eighth are singletons. This clonotype has a handful of counts. This TCR was sampled from a young man who received the YFV17D yellow fever vaccine. The rearrangement uses TRBV18 and TRBJ1-5; a possible D gene is TRBD1 (5 bases). Sequenced material: PBMCs, taken on the day of the yellow fever booster vaccination. The chain's CDR3 is CASVLGGNQPQHF. CDR3 DNA: TGTGCCAGTGTACTGGGGGGAAATCAGCCCCAGCATTTT.